This T cell receptor (beta chain) was retrieved from a study of persistence of HIV-infected CD4 T cells. As regards this clone: The antigen is undetermined.

Sequencing used immunoSEQ version 4 in survey mode. The assay was immunoSEQ multiplex PCR, and TCRdb's table has in-frame clones only and misses some. The data hold roughly 64,000 clones, with roughly 77% observed a single time. Cells were stimulated with overlapping HIV-1 Gag 15-mer peptides. CD40L-negative CD69-negative CD45RO-high memory CD4+ T cells were sorted as populations depleted of antigen-responding cells. This CDR3 spans 17 amino acids. Germline lookup yields CDR1 LNHDA and CDR2 SQIVND (reference sequence). Trimming cost V 6 bases and J 2 bases, with 21 bases left between them. The sample here was CD4+ T cells sorted from PBMCs after roughly 18-hour stimulation, taken from a patient who received antiretroviral therapy. This chain uses TRBV19 with TRBJ2-3; the D gene is possibly TRBD1 (6 bases). This receptor was identified in an adult man with HIV who was CMV-seropositive. This chain's CDR3 is CASSPSQGQKFTDTQYF. The CDR3 DNA reads as TGTGCCAGTAGCCCAAGTCAGGGGCAGAAGTTCACAGATACGCAGTATTTT.